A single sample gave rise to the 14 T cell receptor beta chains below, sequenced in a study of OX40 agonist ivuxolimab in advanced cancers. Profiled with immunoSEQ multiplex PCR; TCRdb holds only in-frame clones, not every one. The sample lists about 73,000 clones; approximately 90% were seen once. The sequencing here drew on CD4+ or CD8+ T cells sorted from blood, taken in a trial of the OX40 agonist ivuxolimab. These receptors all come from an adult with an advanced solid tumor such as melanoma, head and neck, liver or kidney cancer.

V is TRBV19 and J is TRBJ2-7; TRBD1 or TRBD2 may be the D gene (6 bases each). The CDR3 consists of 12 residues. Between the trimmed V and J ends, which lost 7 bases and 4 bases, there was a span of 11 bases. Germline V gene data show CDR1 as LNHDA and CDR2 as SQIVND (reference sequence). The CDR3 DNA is TGTGCCAGTATGGGGGCGGGATACGAGCAGTACTTC. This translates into CASMGAGYEQYF.

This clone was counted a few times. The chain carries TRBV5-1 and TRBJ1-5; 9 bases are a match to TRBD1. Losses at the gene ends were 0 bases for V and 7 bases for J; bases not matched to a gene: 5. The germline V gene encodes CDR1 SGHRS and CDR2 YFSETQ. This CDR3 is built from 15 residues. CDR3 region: CASSLETGGGQPQHF. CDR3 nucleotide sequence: TGCGCCAGCAGCTTGGAGACAGGGGGAGGGCAGCCCCAGCATTTT.

CDR3 region: CSVLGGWGNTEAFF. The CDR3 DNA follows: TGCAGCGTACTCGGGGGCTGGGGGAACACTGAAGCTTTCTTT. The rearrangement links TRBV29-1 to TRBJ1-1; D may be TRBD1 (6 bases). CDR1 and CDR2 (germline): SQVTM, ANQGSEA. V was clipped by 6 bases and J by 1 base, with 15 bases between them. This CDR3 spans 14 amino acids.

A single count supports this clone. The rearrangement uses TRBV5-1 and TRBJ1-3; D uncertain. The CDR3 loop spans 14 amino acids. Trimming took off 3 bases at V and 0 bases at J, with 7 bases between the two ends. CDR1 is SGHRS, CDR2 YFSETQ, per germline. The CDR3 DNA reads TGCGCCAGCAGCTCTGTGGGCTCTGGAAACACCATATATTTT. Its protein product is CASSSVGSGNTIYF. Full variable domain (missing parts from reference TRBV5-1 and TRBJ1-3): KAGVTQTPRYLIKTRGQQVTLSCSPISGHRSVSWYQQTPGQGLQFLFEYFSETQRNKGNFPGRFSGRQFSNSRSEMNVSTLELGDSALYLCASSSVGSGNTIYFGEGSWLTVV.

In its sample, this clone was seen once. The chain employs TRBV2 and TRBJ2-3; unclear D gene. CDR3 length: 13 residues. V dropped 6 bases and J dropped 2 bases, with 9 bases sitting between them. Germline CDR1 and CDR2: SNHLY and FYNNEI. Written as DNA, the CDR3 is TGTGCCAGCAGATGGGGTACCACAGATACGCAGTATTTT. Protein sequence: CASRWGTTDTQYF.

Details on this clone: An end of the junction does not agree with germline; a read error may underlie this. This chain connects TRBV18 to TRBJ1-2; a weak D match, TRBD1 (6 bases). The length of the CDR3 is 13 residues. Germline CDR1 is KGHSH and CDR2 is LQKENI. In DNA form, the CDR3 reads TGTGCCAGCTCGTTGGACAGTAACCATGGCTACACCTTC. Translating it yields CASSLDSNHGYTF. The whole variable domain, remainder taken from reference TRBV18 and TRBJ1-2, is NAGVMQNPRHLVRRRGQEARLRCSPMKGHSHVYWYRQLPEEGLKFMVYLQKENIIDESGMPKERFSAEFPKEGPSILRIQQVVRGDSAAYFCASSLDSNHGYTFGSGTRLTVV.

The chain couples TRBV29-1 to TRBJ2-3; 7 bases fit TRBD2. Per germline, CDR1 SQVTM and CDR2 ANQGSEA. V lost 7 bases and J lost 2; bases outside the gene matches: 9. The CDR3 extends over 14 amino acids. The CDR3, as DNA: TGCAGCGCCTTAGGGACTACAACCACAGATACGCAGTATTTT. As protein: CSALGTTTTDTQYF.

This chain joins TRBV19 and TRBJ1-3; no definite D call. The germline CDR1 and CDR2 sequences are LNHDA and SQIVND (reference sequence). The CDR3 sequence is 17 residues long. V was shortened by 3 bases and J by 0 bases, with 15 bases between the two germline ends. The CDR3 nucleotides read TGTGCCAGTAGTATTATGGGCCTCCAAAGCTCTGGAAACACCATATATTTT. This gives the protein CASSIMGLQSSGNTIYF.

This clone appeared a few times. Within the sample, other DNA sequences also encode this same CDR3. For the CDR3, the DNA is TGCAGTGCTAGAGGGAACACTGAAGCTTTCTTT. Its translation: CSARGNTEAFF. This rearrangement joins TRBV20-1 to TRBJ1-1; D ambiguous. The CDR3 spans 11 residues. Germline V gene lookup returns CDR1 DFQATT and CDR2 SNEGSKA (reference sequence). V gave up 1 base and J gave up 1 base, with 1 base separating them.

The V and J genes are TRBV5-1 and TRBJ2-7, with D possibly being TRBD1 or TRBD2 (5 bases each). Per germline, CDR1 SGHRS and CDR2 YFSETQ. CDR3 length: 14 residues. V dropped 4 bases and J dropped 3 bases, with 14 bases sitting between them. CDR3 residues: CASSIGTNNYEQYF. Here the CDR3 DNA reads TGCGCCAGCAGCATCGGGACGAATAACTACGAGCAGTACTTC.

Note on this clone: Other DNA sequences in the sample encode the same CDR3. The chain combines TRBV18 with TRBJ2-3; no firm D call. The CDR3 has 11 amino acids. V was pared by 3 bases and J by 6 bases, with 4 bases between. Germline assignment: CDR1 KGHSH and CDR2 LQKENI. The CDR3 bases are TGTGCCAGCTCACCGGGGGATACGCAGTATTTT. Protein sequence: CASSPGDTQYF.

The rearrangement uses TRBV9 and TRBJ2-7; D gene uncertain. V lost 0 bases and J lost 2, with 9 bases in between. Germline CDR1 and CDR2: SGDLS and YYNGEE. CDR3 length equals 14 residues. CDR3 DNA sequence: TGTGCCAGCAGCGTAGCAGTGGGAACCTACGAGCAGTACTTC. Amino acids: CASSVAVGTYEQYF.

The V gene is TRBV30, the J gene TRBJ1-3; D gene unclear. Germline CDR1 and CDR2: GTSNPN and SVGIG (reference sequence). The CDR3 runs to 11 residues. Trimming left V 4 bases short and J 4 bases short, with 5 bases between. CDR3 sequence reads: CAWMMGNTIYF. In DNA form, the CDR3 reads TGTGCCTGGATGATGGGAAACACCATATATTTT.

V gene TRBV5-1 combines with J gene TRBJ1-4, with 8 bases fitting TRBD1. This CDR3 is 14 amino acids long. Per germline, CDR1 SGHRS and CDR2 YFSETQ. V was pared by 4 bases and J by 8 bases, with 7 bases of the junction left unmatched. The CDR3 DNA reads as TGCGCCAGCAGCAGATCCGGGACAGGCGAAAAACTGTTTTTT. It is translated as CASSRSGTGEKLFF.